Listed here are 10 T cell receptor beta chains from one sample, sequenced in a study of T cells in women clearing cervical HPV infection. Sequenced by immunoSEQ multiplex PCR; TCRdb stores in-frame clones only, minus some. This table lists around 38,000 clones. What was sequenced was blood buffy coat. The receptors shown here come from a woman aged 18 to 69 with a cervical HPV16 infection that either progressed to CIN3+ or cleared (not recorded which).

A word on this clone: The read stops 3 residues short of the end of the CDR3; the missing end is completed from the germline J gene. This chain joins TRBV7-8 and TRBJ2-3; the D gene is possibly TRBD2 (6 bases). V was pared by 6 bases and J by 0 bases, with 16 bases between. This CDR3 region has 16 residues. Germline V gene sequence: CDR1 SGHVS, CDR2 FQNEAQ. This chain's CDR3 is CASSKESGGSTDTQYF. CDR3 DNA, as far as it was read: TGTGCCAGCAGTAAAGAGTCCGGGGGAAGCACAGATACG.

As to this clone: Other DNA sequences from this sample encode an identical CDR3 as well. The CDR3 spells CASSFGTGYNEQFF. The sequenced CDR3 bases are TGCGCCAGCAGCTTCGGGACAGGGTACAATGAG. The chain is built from TRBV5-1 and TRBJ2-1, with TRBD1 matching 9 bases. The observed sequence ends 3 residues before the CDR3 terminus, with the missing tail filled in from the germline J gene. Germline values: CDR1 SGHRS, CDR2 YFSETQ. With 2 bases clipped from V and 4 bases from J, the junction kept 1 base outside the gene matches. The CDR3 has 14 residues.

Remarks on this clone: The CDR3 end lies 3 residues beyond the end of the read and is filled in from the germline J gene. V and J are TRBV6-2 or TRBV6-3 and TRBJ2-1, with a weak D call TRBD2 (7 bases). CDR1 is MNHEY and CDR2 is SVGEGT in the germline V gene. Trimming pared 0 bases from V and 7 bases from J, leaving 19 bases between. The CDR3 is 17 residues long. The CDR3 protein is CASSYSIRGGAGNEQFF. The sequenced CDR3 bases are TGTGCCAGCAGTTACTCGATCCGAGGGGGGGCAGGTAATGAG.

On this clone: The CDR3 goes on 3 residues after the read ends, and that part is filled in from the germline J gene. The genes are TRBV12-3 or TRBV12-4 and TRBJ2-3, with a tentative D call TRBD2 (6 bases). This CDR3 is 16 amino acids long. Deletions cut 5 bases from V and 1 base from J, with 16 bases between. The CDR3 spells CASSPVEGLGTDTQYF. The DNA read from the CDR3 is TGTGCCAGCAGTCCGGTGGAGGGGTTGGGCACAGATACG.

Note on this clone: The read terminates 3 residues ahead of where the CDR3 ends, so the germline J gene completes it. The chain joins TRBV27 to TRBJ2-2; 8 bases agree with TRBD2. With 1 base clipped from V and 3 bases from J, the junction kept 7 bases outside the gene matches. Germline CDR1 is MNHEY and CDR2 is SMNVEV (reference sequence). The CDR3 consists of 17 residues. The CDR3 is CASSLFGGRFYTGELFF. The DNA read from the CDR3 is TGTGCCAGCAGTTTATTCGGCGGGAGGTTCTACACCGGGGAG.

With respect to this clone: The read terminates 3 residues ahead of where the CDR3 ends, so the germline J gene completes it. This chain uses TRBV14 with TRBJ2-5; D may be TRBD1 (6 bases). The CDR3 length is 17 residues. V was cut by 1 base and J by 0 bases, with 15 bases left in between. Germline CDR1 SGHDN, CDR2 FVKESK. The CDR3 is CASSQASTGRDQETQYF. The CDR3 bases that were read are TGTGCCAGCAGCCAAGCGAGCACAGGGCGAGACCAAGAGACC.

In regard to this clone: The CDR3 end is not reached by the read, which stops 3 residues before it; the germline J gene fills it in. The rearrangement uses TRBV5-1 and TRBJ2-2; maybe TRBD1 (5 bases). Trimming cost V 2 bases and J 1 base, with 9 bases left between them. This CDR3 has 15 residues. Germline lookup yields CDR1 SGHRS and CDR2 YFSETQ. The chain's CDR3 is CASSLFDRNTGELFF. Partial CDR3 DNA: TGCGCCAGCAGCTTATTCGACAGGAACACCGGGGAG.

Comments on this clone: The read falls 3 residues short of the CDR3 end, and the missing part is taken from the germline J gene. This chain uses TRBV10-3 with TRBJ1-4; 10 positions match TRBD1. Germline CDR1 is ENHRY and CDR2 is SYGVKD. The CDR3 spans 14 residues. Trimming removed 7 bases from V and 8 bases from J; junction bases left unmatched: 7. The CDR3: CAIKSGTGDEKLFF. Partial CDR3 DNA: TGTGCCATCAAGTCAGGGACAGGGGACGAAAAA.

Points on this clone: The read ends 3 residues before the CDR3 terminus; that terminus is restored from the germline J gene. The chain recombines TRBV7-6 with TRBJ2-3; D gene uncertain. This CDR3 is built from 13 residues. Germline loops: CDR1 SGHVS, CDR2 FNYEAQ. Between the trimmed V and J ends, which lost 5 bases and 6 bases, there was a span of 12 bases. The CDR3 protein is CASSLLYSDTQYF. The part of the CDR3 DNA that was read is TGTGCCAGCAGCCTCCTGTATAGCGATACG.

A note on this clone: The CDR3 goes on 3 residues after the read ends, and that part is filled in from the germline J gene. This same CDR3 is encoded by further DNA sequences in the sample. The chain links TRBV6-2 or TRBV6-3 to TRBJ2-7, with D perhaps matching TRBD1 (5 bases). The V end was cut by 5 bases, the J end by 6 bases, with 14 bases between. Looked up from germline, CDR1 is MNHEY and CDR2 is SVGEGT. CDR3 length: 13 amino acids. CDR3 loop: CASSRTGSSEQYF. The part of the CDR3 DNA that was read is TGTGCCAGCAGTCGAACAGGTTCTAGCGAG.